This TCR beta chain was captured by sequencing in a study of blood T cell repertoires in COVID-19 (dated by TCRdb to 2020 to 2022). Regarding the research as a whole: Samples from collaborators originated in the United States, Italy and Spain and spanned both the acute and convalescent phases of COVID-19. The prospective study material was composed of cDNA or gDNA derived from T cells, B-cell-depleted T cells, or PBMCs. Subjects who had been exposed to COVID-19, were actively infected with it, or had recovered from it provided the deeply sampled blood TCRbeta repertoires that made up the dataset. The repertoires were made available in a free public database intended to serve as a resource for research on the immune response to SARS-CoV-2. The samples were drawn from two sources: the first 160 participants of the ongoing ImmuneRACE study, and over 1,000 subjects contributed by 6 global collaborators. Sample metadata almost always included a de-identified subject ID, COVID-19 status, age in years and sex. Where HLA class I and class II types were available, the types were taken from metadata supplied by the sample provider, not from assay-based typing.

The immunoSEQ Assay, a bias-controlled multiplex PCR, was used to amplify TCRbeta CDR3 regions from genomic DNA. The original pipeline was this. The number of nucleated cells in each sample was estimated from the amplification of reference gene primers within the assay. To quantify the absolute abundance of each unique TCRbeta CDR3 rearrangement, sequence reads were collapsed and filtered. Productive Simpson clonality was computed per sample as the square root of Simpson's diversity index over productive rearrangements. This is the immuneACCESS table as TCRdb keeps it, with only in-frame sequences that have V and J called. A part of the clones is gone; compared with another copy, unresolved V genes explain less than half, and the rest is unexplained. That table supplies the V and J calls and clone size; D and trimming were determined from the DNA. The sample profile shows approximately 150,000 clones; 82% of them were found once. The top ten hold less than 20% of the sample.

Participants in the prospective study were enrolled through a virtual design, were aged 18 to 89 years, and lived in 24 United States geographic areas. To assign participants to cohorts, the prospective study relied on clinical history that participants themselves reported in a screening survey and a study questionnaire. ImmuneRACE Cohort 3 recovered participants were defined by two consecutive negative NP/OP PCR tests, healthcare professional clearance, or symptom resolution. In the prospective study, mobile phlebotomists collected whole blood, serum and a nasopharyngeal or oropharyngeal swab from each participant. Over an approximately two-month period, participants in the prospective study had the option of providing additional blood draws and questionnaires. Blood samples from the prospective study were shipped frozen or at room temperature prior to DNA extraction. On the study overall, not on this receptor specifically: The quantity of clinical and demographic metadata differed by source and by participant and was supplied without curation.

Remarks on this clone: The antigen it recognizes is unknown. No quality values exist for individual bases; no much larger clone is one base distant.

Spanning cysteine to phenylalanine, the CDR3 consists of 14 amino acids. This entry keeps only the CDR3 DNA: 42 bases, framed from base 1. From the germline V gene, CDR1 is SNHLY and CDR2 is FYNNEI. V and J lose 2 bases and 5 bases, and a span of 12 bases separates them. The chain is encoded by TRBV2 joined to TRBJ1-2; the D region possibly corresponds to TRBD1 (6 bases align). Sequencing input: PBMCs or T cells enriched from blood (not recorded which). The TCR sequence derives from a man aged 55 to 69 who had recovered from COVID-19. The CDR3: CASSERAGAYGYTF. The DNA sequence reads TGTGCCAGCAGTGAAAGGGCAGGGGCATATGGCTACACCTTC.